Given below is one T cell receptor (beta chain) in context. Its antigen remains unidentified. The CDR3 consists of 17 residues. CDR1 and CDR2 (germline): SGHRS, YFSETQ. V lost 4 bases to trimming and J lost 5 bases; unmatched junction nucleotides: 14. PCR primers comprised 60 Vbeta and 13 Jbeta primers. As handled by the study authors: Unique TCR beta chains totaled some 88 million in a later count, with roughly 11 million of them shared. Profiled with immunoSEQ multiplex PCR; TCRdb holds only in-frame clones, not every one. V, J and clone size are taken as reported in that table, and D and trimming were inferred from the DNA itself. The profile shows about 170,000 clones, roughly four fifths of them singletons. This record belongs to a study of cytomegalovirus exposure and HLA in healthy donors. General observations from the study: Reported results showed that the classifier diagnosed cytomegalovirus status with high specificity and sensitivity. According to an earlier analysis, most TCR beta V segments yielded productive rearrangements about 87% or about 30% of the time. Exclusion applied to some V segments, including TRBV6-2 and TRBV6-3, as they were indistinguishable.

The sequence was obtained from a man between 18 and 29 years old in good health and CMV-seronegative. V gene TRBV5-1 combines with J gene TRBJ1-4; 7 nucleotides align to TRBD1. What was sequenced was PBMCs. The CDR3 sequence is CASSRPHEDRRNEKLFF. The CDR3 DNA sequence: TGCGCCAGCAGCCGTCCCCACGAGGACAGGCGAAATGAAAAACTGTTTTTT.